The T cell receptor beta chain described here comes from a study of cytomegalovirus exposure and HLA in healthy donors. General study points: A few chains tied to CMV proved CMV antigen-specific in vitro. The study listed about 150 cytomegalovirus-associated TCR beta chains.

The method was immunoSEQ multiplex PCR; TCRdb's version includes in-frame clones alone and lacks a portion of them. In the table there are roughly 300,000 clones, roughly 85% of which are singletons. A word on this clone: The antigen remains undetermined.

The receptor's source is a young woman in good health and CMV-seronegative. Sequencing was done on a sample of PBMCs.

The CDR3 is CASSGSADTQYF. CDR3 DNA sequence: TGTGCCAGCAGCGGGAGTGCAGATACGCAGTATTTT. The rearrangement uses TRBV27 and TRBJ2-3; possible D gene TRBD2, 6 bases. The germline V gene has CDR1 MNHEY and CDR2 SMNVEV (reference sequence). The CDR3 totals 12 residues. V was pared by 6 bases and J by 4 bases, with 8 bases between.